This T cell receptor (beta chain) was sequenced during a study of regulatory dendritic cells for organ transplantation. CFSE-labeled sorted T cells met regulatory or mature dendritic cells for under 6 days. Sequencing used immunoSEQ multiplex PCR; TCRdb keeps in-frame clones, though not all of them. There are approximately 9,300 clones in the sample; more than 70% occur only once, and more than 2.5% lies in the top ten. Concerning this clone itself: Its antigen is unidentified.

V shed 0 bases, J shed 3 bases, and the junction held 4 bases outside the gene matches. Germline CDR1 and CDR2: MNHEY and SVGAGI. This CDR3 is built from 16 residues. What was sequenced was memory CD4+ T cells from blood cultured with dendritic cells. Subset given: CD45RO+ memory T cells. This receptor was obtained from a human donor in good health. V usage is TRBV6-5 and J usage is TRBJ2-1; the match to TRBD1 covers 8 bases. CDR3 residues: CASSYSRTGNYNEQFF. The CDR3 DNA follows: TGTGCCAGCAGTTACTCGAGGACAGGGAACTACAATGAGCAGTTCTTC.